The source of this TCR beta chain is a study of response to subunit inactivated influenza vaccine. Points from the study as a whole: Authors suggested seasonal influenza vaccinations each recruit few new T cells.

This clonotype was counted many times. What it binds is unknown. One entry per CDR3 protein results from TCRdb running MiXCR on the RT-PCR reads. The sample includes some 150,000 distinct CDR3 sequences, about an eighth of them seen just once. V shed 6 bases and J shed 0 bases, with 9 bases lying between them. This CDR3 comprises 14 residues. Per germline, CDR1 SNHLY and CDR2 FYNNEI. The same data also went into a second study, on T cells expressing NK-cell markers. That work contributes: 5'RACE template switching with UMIs generated TCR beta cDNA. The authors derived TCR beta repertoires from sorted CD3+CD56+NKG2C+, CD3+CD56+NKG2C- and CD3+CD56-NKG2C+ T cells. What restricted sorting to alpha-beta TCR T cells in several experiments was an anti-gamma-delta TCR antibody. Specificity for HCMV among expanded NKG2C+ T cell clones was not established.

This chain joins TRBV2 and TRBJ2-4; D unresolved. This receptor was taken from a man aged 50 to 60 who received an inactivated influenza vaccine. This specimen was CD8+ T cells sorted from PBMCs, taken less than 13 days after vaccination. CDR3 in DNA: TGTGCCAGCAGCATTGTCGTAGCCAAAAACATTCAGTACTTC. It translates to CASSIVVAKNIQYF.